This T cell receptor (beta chain) was sequenced during a study of CD4 and CD8 cells across lung adenocarcinoma regions. Each CDR3 protein gets one entry after TCRdb re-called the PCR reads with MiXCR. The profile shows under 25,000 distinct CDR3 sequences, around half of them singletons. Donors had localized lung adenocarcinoma, a non-small cell lung cancer. The TCR sequence derives from a female donor with lung adenocarcinoma. The CD4 and CD8 labels of this study may be unreliable. The sample consisted of CD8+ T cells from the center of a lung tumor.

CDR3: CAWSNGQLSGANVLTF. The CDR3 coding sequence is TGTGCCTGGAGTAACGGACAACTCTCTGGGGCCAACGTCCTGACTTTC. This chain joins TRBV30 and TRBJ2-6, with D possibly being TRBD1 (5 bases). V lost 2 bases, J lost 0 bases, and 11 bases lay in between. The CDR3 covers 16 residues. The germline CDR1 and CDR2 sequences are GTSNPN and SVGIG (reference sequence).